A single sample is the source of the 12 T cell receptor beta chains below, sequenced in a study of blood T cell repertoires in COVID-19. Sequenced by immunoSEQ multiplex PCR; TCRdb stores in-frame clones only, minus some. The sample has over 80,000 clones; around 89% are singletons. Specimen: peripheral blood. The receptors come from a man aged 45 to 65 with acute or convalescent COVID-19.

The CDR3 region has the DNA TGTGCCAGCAGCCTGGGCACGACAGGGCGGAGTGAAAAACTGTTTTTT. This codes for CASSLGTTGRSEKLFF. The chain combines TRBV5-4 with TRBJ1-4; TRBD1 matches 7 bases. The V gene end was trimmed by 4 bases and the J gene end by 7 bases; junction bases not matched to a gene: 13. Germline V gives CDR1 SGHNT, CDR2 YYREEE (reference sequence). This CDR3 spans 16 amino acids.

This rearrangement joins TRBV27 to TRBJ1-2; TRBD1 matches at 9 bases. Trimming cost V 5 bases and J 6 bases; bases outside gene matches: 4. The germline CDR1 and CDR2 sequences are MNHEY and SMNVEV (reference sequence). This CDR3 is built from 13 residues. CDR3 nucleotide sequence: TGTGCCAGCAGTACGACAGGGGGGGATGGCTACACCTTC. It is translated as CASSTTGGDGYTF.

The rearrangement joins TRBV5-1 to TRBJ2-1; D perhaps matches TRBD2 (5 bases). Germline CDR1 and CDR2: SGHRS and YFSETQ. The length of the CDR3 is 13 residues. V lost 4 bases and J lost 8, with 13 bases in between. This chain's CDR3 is CASSLTPDYEQFF. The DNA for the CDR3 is TGCGCCAGCAGCCTCACGCCGGACTATGAGCAGTTCTTC. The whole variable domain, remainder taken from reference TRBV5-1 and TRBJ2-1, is KAGVTQTPRYLIKTRGQQVTLSCSPISGHRSVSWYQQTPGQGLQFLFEYFSETQRNKGNFPGRFSGRQFSNSRSEMNVSTLELGDSALYLCASSLTPDYEQFFGPGTRLTVL.

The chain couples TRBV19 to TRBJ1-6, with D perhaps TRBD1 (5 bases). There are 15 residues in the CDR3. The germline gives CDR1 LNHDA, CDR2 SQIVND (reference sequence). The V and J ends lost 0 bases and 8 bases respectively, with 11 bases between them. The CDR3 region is CASSIDRGDYSPLHF. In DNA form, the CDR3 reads TGTGCCAGTAGTATAGACCGGGGGGATTATTCACCCCTCCACTTT.

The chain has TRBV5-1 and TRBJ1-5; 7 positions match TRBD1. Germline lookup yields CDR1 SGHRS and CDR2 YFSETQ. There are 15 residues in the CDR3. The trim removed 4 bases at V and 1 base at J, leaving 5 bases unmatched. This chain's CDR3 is CASSPQGGSNQPQHF. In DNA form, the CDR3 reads TGCGCCAGCAGCCCTCAGGGGGGAAGCAATCAGCCCCAGCATTTT.

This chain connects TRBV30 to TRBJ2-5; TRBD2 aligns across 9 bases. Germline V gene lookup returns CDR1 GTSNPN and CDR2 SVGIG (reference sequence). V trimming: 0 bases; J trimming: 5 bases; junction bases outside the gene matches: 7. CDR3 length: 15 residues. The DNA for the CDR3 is TGTGCCTGGAGTGTAGGGACTAGCTCGTTTGAGACCCAGTACTTC. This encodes CAWSVGTSSFETQYF.

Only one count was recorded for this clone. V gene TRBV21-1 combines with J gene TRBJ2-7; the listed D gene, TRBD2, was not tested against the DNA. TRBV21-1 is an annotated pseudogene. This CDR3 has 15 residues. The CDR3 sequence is CASSKERTLYYEQYV. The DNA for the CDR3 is TGTGCCAGCAGCAAAGAGCGTACACTATACTACGAGCAGTACGTC.

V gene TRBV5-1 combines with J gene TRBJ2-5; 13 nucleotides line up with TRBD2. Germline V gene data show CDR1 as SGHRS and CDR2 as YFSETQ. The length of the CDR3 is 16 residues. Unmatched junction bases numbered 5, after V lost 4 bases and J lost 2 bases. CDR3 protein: CASSLGTSGTQETQYF. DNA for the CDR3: TGCGCCAGCAGCCTAGGGACTAGCGGGACACAAGAGACCCAGTACTTC.

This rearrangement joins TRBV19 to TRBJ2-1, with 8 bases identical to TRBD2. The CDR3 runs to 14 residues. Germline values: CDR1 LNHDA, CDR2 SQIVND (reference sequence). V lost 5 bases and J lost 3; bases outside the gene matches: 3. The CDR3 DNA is TGTGCCAGTAGTCGGGGGGGGAACTACAATGAGCAGTTCTTC. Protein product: CASSRGGNYNEQFF.

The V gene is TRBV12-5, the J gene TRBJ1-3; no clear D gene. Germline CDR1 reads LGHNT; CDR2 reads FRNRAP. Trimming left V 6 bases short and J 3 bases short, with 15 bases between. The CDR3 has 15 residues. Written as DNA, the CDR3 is TGTGCTAGTGGCTCGAGGGAGGTGGGTGGAAACACCATATATTTT. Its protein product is CASGSREVGGNTIYF.

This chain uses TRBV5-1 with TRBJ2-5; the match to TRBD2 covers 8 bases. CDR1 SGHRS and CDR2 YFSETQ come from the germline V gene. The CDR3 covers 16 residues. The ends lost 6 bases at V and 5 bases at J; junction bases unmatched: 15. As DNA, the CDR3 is TGCGCCAGCACTTTGGGCGGTAGCGGGGTTAAGGAGACCCAGTACTTC. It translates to CASTLGGSGVKETQYF.

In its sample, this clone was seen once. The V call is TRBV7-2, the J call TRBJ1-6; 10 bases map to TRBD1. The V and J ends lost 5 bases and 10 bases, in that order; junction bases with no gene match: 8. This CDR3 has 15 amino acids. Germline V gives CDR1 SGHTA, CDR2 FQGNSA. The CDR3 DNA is TGTGCCAGCAGCCCCGGGACAGGGGTTGGATCACCCCTCCACTTT. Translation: CASSPGTGVGSPLHF.